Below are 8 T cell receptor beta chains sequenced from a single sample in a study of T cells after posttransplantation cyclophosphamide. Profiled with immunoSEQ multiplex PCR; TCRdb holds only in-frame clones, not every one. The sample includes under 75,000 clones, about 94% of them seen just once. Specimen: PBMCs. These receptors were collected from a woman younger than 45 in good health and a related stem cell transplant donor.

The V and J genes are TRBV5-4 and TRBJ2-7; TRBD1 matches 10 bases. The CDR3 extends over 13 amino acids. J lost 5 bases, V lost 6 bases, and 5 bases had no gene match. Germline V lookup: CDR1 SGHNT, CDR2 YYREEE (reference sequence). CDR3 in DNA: TGTGCCAGCACCCTGACAGGGGGCAACGAGCAGTACTTC. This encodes CASTLTGGNEQYF.

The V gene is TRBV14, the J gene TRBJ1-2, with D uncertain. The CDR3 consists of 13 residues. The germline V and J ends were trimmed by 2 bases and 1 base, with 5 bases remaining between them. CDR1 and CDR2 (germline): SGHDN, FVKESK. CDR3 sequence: CASSQTVNYGYTF. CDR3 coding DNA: TGTGCCAGCAGCCAAACAGTTAACTATGGCTACACCTTC.

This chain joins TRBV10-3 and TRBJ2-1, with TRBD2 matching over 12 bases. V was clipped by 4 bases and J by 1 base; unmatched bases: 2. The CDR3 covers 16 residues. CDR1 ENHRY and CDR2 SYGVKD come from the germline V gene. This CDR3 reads CAISGLAGASYNEQFF. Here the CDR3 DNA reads TGTGCCATCAGTGGACTAGCGGGGGCATCCTACAATGAGCAGTTCTTC.

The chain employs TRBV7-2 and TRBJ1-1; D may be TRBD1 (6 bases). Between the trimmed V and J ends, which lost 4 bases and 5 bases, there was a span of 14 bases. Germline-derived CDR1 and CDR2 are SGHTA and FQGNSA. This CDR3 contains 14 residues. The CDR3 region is CASSWAGRGTEAFF. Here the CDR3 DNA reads TGTGCCAGCAGCTGGGCGGGGAGGGGGACTGAAGCTTTCTTT.

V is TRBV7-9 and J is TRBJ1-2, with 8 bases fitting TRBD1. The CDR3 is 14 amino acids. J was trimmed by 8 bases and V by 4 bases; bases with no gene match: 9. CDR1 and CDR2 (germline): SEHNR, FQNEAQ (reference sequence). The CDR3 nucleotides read TGTGCCAGCAGCTACGGGACAGGAGGGGACGGCTACACCTTC. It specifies CASSYGTGGDGYTF.

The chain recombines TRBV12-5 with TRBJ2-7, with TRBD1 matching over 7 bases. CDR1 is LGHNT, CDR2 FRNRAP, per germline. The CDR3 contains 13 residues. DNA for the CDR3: TGTGCCACTCGGGACAGTCTAAGCTACGAGCAGTACTTC. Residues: CATRDSLSYEQYF. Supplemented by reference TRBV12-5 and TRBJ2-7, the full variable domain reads DARVTQTPRHKVTEMGQEVTMRCQPILGHNTVFWYRQTMMQGLELLAYFRNRAPLDDSGMPKDRFSAEMPDATLATLKIQPSEPRDSAVYFCATRDSLSYEQYFGPGTRLTVT.

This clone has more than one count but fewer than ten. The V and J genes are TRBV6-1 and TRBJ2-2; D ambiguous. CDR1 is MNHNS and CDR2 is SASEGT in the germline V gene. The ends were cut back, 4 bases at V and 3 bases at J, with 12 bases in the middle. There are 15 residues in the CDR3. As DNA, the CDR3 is TGTGCCAGCAGTGGTGGGGTCTGGGACACCGGGGAGCTGTTTTTT. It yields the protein CASSGGVWDTGELFF.

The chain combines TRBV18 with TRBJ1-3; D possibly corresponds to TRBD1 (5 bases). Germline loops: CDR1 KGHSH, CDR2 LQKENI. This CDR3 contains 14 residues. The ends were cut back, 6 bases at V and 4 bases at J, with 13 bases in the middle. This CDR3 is CASSSRGSGNTIYF. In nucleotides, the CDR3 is TGTGCCAGCTCTTCAAGGGGTTCCGGAAACACCATATATTTT.